The 9 T cell receptor beta chains below were found in one sample sequenced in a study of blood T cell repertoires in COVID-19. Sequencing was performed with immunoSEQ multiplex PCR; in TCRdb, only in-frame clones are kept and a portion is missing. The sample contains about 50,000 clones, about 80% of which appear only once. The sample comprised peripheral blood. Receptors originate from a man in his 60s with acute or convalescent COVID-19.

The rearrangement uses TRBV19 and TRBJ1-5, with 7 positions matching TRBD1. V lost 0 bases, J lost 4 bases, and 9 bases stayed unmatched. Per the germline V gene, CDR1 is LNHDA and CDR2 is SQIVND (reference sequence). The CDR3 is 17 amino acids. The CDR3 protein is CASSIDGGTAVNQPQHF. The CDR3 DNA is TGTGCCAGTAGTATAGATGGGGGGACAGCGGTTAATCAGCCCCAGCATTTT.

V usage is TRBV5-4 and J usage is TRBJ2-7, with a tentative D call TRBD1 (5 bases). The V and J ends lost 2 bases and 6 bases respectively, with 12 bases between them. Per germline, CDR1 SGHNT and CDR2 YYREEE (reference sequence). The CDR3 covers 13 residues. CDR3 bases: TGTGCCAGCAGCTTCAGGGAAGGAGTCGAGCAGTACTTC. As protein: CASSFREGVEQYF.

The chain recombines TRBV29-1 with TRBJ1-2; D may be TRBD1 (6 bases). CDR1 and CDR2 (germline): SQVTM, ANQGSEA. The ends were cut back, 7 bases at V and 3 bases at J, with 15 bases in the middle. This CDR3 has 13 amino acids. The CDR3 sequence: CSARQEDDYGYTF. CDR3 sequence (DNA): TGCAGCGCCAGACAGGAGGACGACTATGGCTACACCTTC.

The chain recombines TRBV5-1 with TRBJ2-3, with 16 positions matching TRBD2. The J segment lost 1 base and the V segment lost 0 bases, leaving 5 bases of the junction unmatched. CDR3 length: 19 amino acids. From germline, CDR1 is SGHRS and CDR2 YFSETQ. The CDR3 reads CASSLAGTSGGAGTDTQYF. DNA for the CDR3: TGCGCCAGCAGCTTGGCCGGGACTAGCGGGGGGGCCGGCACAGATACGCAGTATTTT.

The chain employs TRBV5-1 and TRBJ2-5, with D tentatively TRBD1 (5 bases). Germline lookup yields CDR1 SGHRS and CDR2 YFSETQ. V lost 5 bases and J 5 bases, leaving 13 bases between the germline ends. The length of the CDR3 is 13 residues. The CDR3 here is CASRDSVVETQYF. In DNA, the CDR3 is TGCGCCAGCAGAGACAGTGTCGTGGAGACCCAGTACTTC.

In this sample, this clone turned up a few times. The chain joins TRBV11-1 to TRBJ2-5; D uncertain. The V and J ends lost 1 base and 1 base respectively, with 13 bases between them. Germline V gene sequence: CDR1 SGHAT, CDR2 FQDESV (reference sequence). The CDR3 covers 16 residues. The CDR3: CASSLVSVGGQETQYF. The CDR3, as DNA: TGTGCCAGCAGCTTAGTGAGCGTTGGCGGCCAAGAGACCCAGTACTTC.

This sequence joins TRBV30 and TRBJ1-1, with D hard to call. Germline V CDR1 and CDR2: GTSNPN, SVGIG (reference sequence). This CDR3 has 12 amino acids. Trimming removed 4 bases at V and 2 bases at J, with 8 bases between. In DNA form, the CDR3 reads TGTGCCTGGAAATCAGGAAACACTGAAGCTTTCTTT. It translates to CAWKSGNTEAFF.

This clone was counted only a few times. Other nucleotide sequences in the sample specify the same CDR3. The genes are TRBV2 and TRBJ1-6; TRBD1 matches 9 bases. With 6 bases clipped from V and 7 bases from J, the junction kept 4 bases outside the gene matches. The CDR3 runs to 14 residues. CDR1 is SNHLY and CDR2 is FYNNEI in the germline V gene. The CDR3 here is CASRPGQGNSPLHF. The CDR3 DNA is TGTGCCAGCAGACCGGGACAGGGAAATTCACCCCTCCACTTT.

The chain combines TRBV28 with TRBJ1-1; D is ambiguous. The germline gives CDR1 MDHEN, CDR2 SYDVKM. V gave up 6 bases and J gave up 3 bases, with 17 bases separating them. This CDR3 has 15 amino acids. DNA for the CDR3: TGTGCCAGCAGGGGAGGACGGGCTGGGTACACTGAAGCTTTCTTT. This encodes CASRGGRAGYTEAFF.